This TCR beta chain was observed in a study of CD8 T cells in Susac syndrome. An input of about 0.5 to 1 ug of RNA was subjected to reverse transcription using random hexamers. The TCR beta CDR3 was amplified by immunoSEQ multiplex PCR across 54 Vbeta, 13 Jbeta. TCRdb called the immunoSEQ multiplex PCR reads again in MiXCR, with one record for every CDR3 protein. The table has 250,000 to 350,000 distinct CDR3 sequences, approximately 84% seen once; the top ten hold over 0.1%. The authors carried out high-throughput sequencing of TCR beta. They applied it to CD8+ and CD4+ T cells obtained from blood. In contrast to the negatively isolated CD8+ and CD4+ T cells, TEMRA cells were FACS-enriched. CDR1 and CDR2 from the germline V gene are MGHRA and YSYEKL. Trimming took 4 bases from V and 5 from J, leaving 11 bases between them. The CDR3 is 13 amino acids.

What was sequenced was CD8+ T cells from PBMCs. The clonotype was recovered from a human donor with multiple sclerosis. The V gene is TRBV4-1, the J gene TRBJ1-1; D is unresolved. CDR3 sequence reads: CASSPLSHTEAFF. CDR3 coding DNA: TGCGCCAGCAGCCCCCTTAGTCATACTGAAGCTTTCTTT.